These 30 T cell receptor beta chains share one sample of origin, sequenced in a study of blood T cell repertoires in COVID-19. TCRdb's table, derived via immunoSEQ multiplex PCR, lists solely in-frame clones and lacks some. The sample includes under 35,000 clones, 88% of them seen just once. The sequenced sample consisted of peripheral blood. Receptors were obtained from a human donor with active COVID-19. The donor label of this sample is uncertain.

The chain carries TRBV6-5 and TRBJ1-2, with a weak D call TRBD1 (6 bases). Trimming cost V 7 bases and J 12 bases, with 24 bases left between them. Germline values: CDR1 MNHEY, CDR2 SVGAGI. The CDR3 spans 14 residues. The CDR3 loop reads CASTDRIRSNNHTF. For the CDR3, the DNA is TGTGCCAGCACCGACAGGATTAGATCGAACAATCACACCTTC.

CDR3 sequence (DNA): TGTGCCAGCAGCGGGGGGACAGTGAACACTGAAGCTTTCTTT. Protein sequence: CASSGGTVNTEAFF. The chain joins TRBV6-2 or TRBV6-3 to TRBJ1-1; 7 bases align to TRBD1. V gave up 6 bases and J gave up 0 bases; unmatched junction bases: 4. Per germline, CDR1 MNHEY and CDR2 SVGEGT. This CDR3 region has 14 residues.

This clone came up a few times. This rearrangement joins TRBV5-8 to TRBJ2-1; 10 bases line up with TRBD2. This CDR3 spans 15 amino acids. The V gene end was trimmed by 4 bases and the J gene end by 6 bases; junction bases not matched to a gene: 7. Germline CDR1 SGHTS, CDR2 YDEGEE. CDR3 region: CASSLSGGATNEQFF. CDR3 coding DNA: TGTGCCAGCAGCCTAAGCGGGGGGGCCACCAATGAGCAGTTCTTC.

This clone was recorded a few times. Other DNA variants within this sample encode the same CDR3. The chain couples TRBV18 to TRBJ1-5; D gene unclear. CDR3 size: 14 residues. The germline V gene encodes CDR1 KGHSH and CDR2 LQKENI. Trimming removed 3 bases at V and 4 bases at J, with 10 bases between. CDR3 residues: CASSPSGGNQPQHF. In DNA, the CDR3 is TGTGCCAGCTCACCTTCCGGCGGGAATCAGCCCCAGCATTTT.

This clone occurred a few times. The chain has TRBV7-6 and TRBJ2-7, with 7 bases aligning to TRBD2. This CDR3 is built from 13 residues. J was trimmed by 6 bases and V by 5 bases; bases with no gene match: 7. CDR1 and CDR2 from the germline V gene are SGHVS and FNYEAQ. CDR3 DNA sequence: TGTGCCAGCAGCCGCCAAGCGGGGAGCGAGCAGTACTTC. It translates to CASSRQAGSEQYF.

This CDR3 is CASSQGNSGNTIYF. The CDR3 DNA reads as TGTGCCAGCTCACAGGGGAACTCTGGAAACACCATATATTTT. The genes are TRBV18 and TRBJ1-3; TRBD1 might be the D (5 bases). Trimming removed 4 bases from V and 0 bases from J, with 7 bases in between. This CDR3 contains 14 residues. Germline assignment: CDR1 KGHSH and CDR2 LQKENI.

This chain connects TRBV12-5 to TRBJ1-1, with a tentative D call TRBD1 (5 bases). The CDR3 contains 15 residues. Trimming shortened V by 4 bases and J by 3 bases, and 15 bases separated the two germline ends. From germline, CDR1 is LGHNT and CDR2 FRNRAP. In nucleotides, the CDR3 is TGTGCTAGTGGTTCTACCGACAGAATTTACACTGAAGCTTTCTTT. Translated: CASGSTDRIYTEAFF.

This chain links TRBV7-2 with TRBJ2-6, with a possible D match to TRBD1 (6 bases). The length of the CDR3 is 17 residues. Germline V gene lookup returns CDR1 SGHTA and CDR2 FQGNSA. Deletions cut 5 bases from V and 4 bases from J, with 18 bases between. The CDR3 DNA is TGTGCCAGCAGCCCGAGGGGGACGGTTTCCGGGGCCAACGTCCTGACTTTC. It encodes CASSPRGTVSGANVLTF.

This clone came up once. This chain connects TRBV6-2 or TRBV6-3 to TRBJ2-4; 8 bases are a match to TRBD2. This CDR3 is 17 amino acids long. With 5 bases clipped from V and 8 bases from J, the junction kept 17 bases outside the gene matches. Germline values: CDR1 MNHEY, CDR2 SVGEGT. The DNA for the CDR3 is TGTGCCAGCAGTGCCGGGAGGGACAAGGGAAAAGGTCACATTCAGTACTTC. It specifies CASSAGRDKGKGHIQYF.

The CDR3 sequence is CASSIFGGMNTGELFF. CDR3 nucleotides: TGTGCCAGTAGTATCTTTGGCGGCATGAACACCGGGGAGCTGTTTTTT. The chain recombines TRBV19 with TRBJ2-2; D call uncertain. Germline V CDR1 and CDR2: LNHDA, SQIVND (reference sequence). The ends were cut back, 3 bases at V and 1 base at J, with 12 bases in the middle. The CDR3 consists of 16 residues.

The chain is built from TRBV18 and TRBJ2-2; D is unresolved. The CDR3 consists of 14 residues. Trimming took off 0 bases at V and 5 bases at J, with 7 bases between the two ends. CDR1 KGHSH and CDR2 LQKENI come from the germline V gene. Here the CDR3 reads CASSPPSRTGELFF. DNA for the CDR3: TGTGCCAGCTCACCACCGTCTAGGACCGGGGAGCTGTTTTTT.

The chain couples TRBV5-4 to TRBJ2-7, with D perhaps TRBD1 (7 bases). Germline assignment: CDR1 SGHNT and CDR2 YYREEE (reference sequence). Trimming took off 6 bases at V and 2 bases at J, with 18 bases between the two ends. CDR3 length: 15 amino acids. The CDR3 nucleotides read TGTGCCAGCAAGGGGGGTTTCCAGGGGGCCTACGAGCAGTACTTC. Its translation: CASKGGFQGAYEQYF.

The chain employs TRBV5-5 and TRBJ1-1, with D perhaps matching TRBD1 (5 bases). Germline V CDR1 and CDR2: SGHKS, YYEKEE (reference sequence). Trimming left V 7 bases short and J 0 bases short, with 13 bases between. The CDR3 totals 14 residues. The DNA of the CDR3 is TGTGCCAGCTTGGGGGGTGTCCTGAACACTGAAGCTTTCTTT. Translating gives CASLGGVLNTEAFF.

The rearrangement joins TRBV2 to TRBJ1-2; maybe TRBD1 (6 bases). With 7 bases removed from V and 4 bases from J, the gap between germline ends came to 22 bases. From germline, CDR1 is SNHLY and CDR2 FYNNEI. The CDR3 consists of 16 residues. CDR3 amino acids: CASTGSGTLKPYGYTF. The CDR3 DNA reads as TGTGCCAGCACCGGGTCCGGGACACTAAAACCCTATGGCTACACCTTC.

V gene TRBV3-1 (or the pseudogene TRBV3-2) combines with J gene TRBJ1-3; 7 bases align to TRBD1. The germline CDR1 and CDR2 sequences are LGHDT and YNNKEL (reference sequence). The CDR3 is 17 residues long. J lost 3 bases, V lost 2 bases, and 10 bases had no gene match. CDR3 in amino acids: CASSQRAGGANGNTIYF. Here the CDR3 DNA reads TGTGCCAGCAGCCAAAGGGCAGGGGGTGCAAATGGAAACACCATATATTTT.

The J gene is TRBJ1-5, the V gene TRBV6-2 or TRBV6-3, with D maybe TRBD1 (6 bases). CDR1 is MNHEY and CDR2 is SVGEGT in the germline V gene. Trimming took off 6 bases at V and 1 base at J, with 13 bases between the two ends. The CDR3 is 15 amino acids. The CDR3 region has the DNA TGTGCCAGCAGCTTACAGGGTCTCAGCAATCAGCCCCAGCATTTT. Protein sequence: CASSLQGLSNQPQHF.

V usage is TRBV12-3 or TRBV12-4 and J usage is TRBJ2-2; D uncertain. The CDR3 has 13 amino acids. Trimming pared 3 bases from V and 5 bases from J, leaving 7 bases between. CDR3 nucleotides: TGTGCCAGCAGTTTTATGGCTACCGGGGAGCTGTTTTTT. This encodes CASSFMATGELFF.

J is TRBJ2-7 and V is TRBV13; 7 positions match TRBD1. This CDR3 region has 14 residues. J gave up 9 bases and V 6 bases, and 14 bases lay outside the gene matches. Germline CDR1 is PRHDT and CDR2 is FYEKMQ (reference sequence). The chain's CDR3 is CASRPSGQILVQYF. CDR3 bases: TGTGCCAGCAGGCCATCGGGACAGATTCTCGTGCAGTACTTC.

The chain has TRBV6-2 or TRBV6-3 and TRBJ2-7; D might be TRBD1 (5 bases). The V end lost 4 bases, the J end lost 5 bases, and 12 bases lay between the germline ends. The CDR3 length is 13 residues. Germline V gene lookup returns CDR1 MNHEY and CDR2 SVGEGT. CDR3 loop: CASSSTGSHEQYF. CDR3 nucleotide sequence: TGTGCCAGCAGTTCCACAGGTTCCCACGAGCAGTACTTC.

The rearrangement joins TRBV7-6 to TRBJ2-5, with 9 positions matching TRBD2. CDR3 length: 16 residues. Germline V gives CDR1 SGHVS, CDR2 FNYEAQ. Trimming removed 5 bases from V and 7 bases from J; junction bases left unmatched: 14. CDR3 region: CASSVTGTSTPGTQYF. The CDR3, as DNA: TGTGCCAGCAGCGTTACCGGGACTAGCACCCCGGGGACCCAGTACTTC.

V usage is TRBV6-2 or TRBV6-3 and J usage is TRBJ2-3; TRBD2 matches 8 bases. CDR3 length equals 15 residues. V shed 2 bases, J shed 6 bases, and the junction held 7 bases outside the gene matches. CDR1 MNHEY and CDR2 SVGEGT come from the germline V gene. The CDR3 loop is CASSYVGLAGDTQYF. CDR3 bases: TGTGCCAGCAGTTACGTTGGACTAGCAGGGGATACGCAGTATTTT.

This chain joins TRBV2 and TRBJ2-2; 7 positions match TRBD2. The CDR3 spans 13 residues. V was clipped by 7 bases and J by 6 bases; unmatched bases: 5. Germline-derived CDR1 and CDR2 are SNHLY and FYNNEI. This chain's CDR3 is CASTGLVSGELFF. The CDR3 DNA sequence: TGTGCCAGCACTGGACTAGTCTCCGGGGAGCTGTTTTTT.

V usage is TRBV7-2 and J usage is TRBJ2-3; maybe TRBD1 (5 bases). This CDR3 has 15 amino acids. The germline V and J ends were trimmed by 5 bases and 2 bases, with 14 bases remaining between them. CDR1 and CDR2 from the germline V gene are SGHTA and FQGNSA. This CDR3 reads CASSPSRDNTDTQYF. CDR3 bases: TGTGCCAGCAGCCCCAGCAGGGATAACACAGATACGCAGTATTTT.

The J gene is TRBJ2-7, the V gene TRBV7-2, with 16 bases matching TRBD2. The germline V gene encodes CDR1 SGHTA and CDR2 FQGNSA. Trimming cost V 6 bases and J 0 bases; bases outside gene matches: 11. The length of the CDR3 is 19 residues. The CDR3 region has the DNA TGTGCCAGCAGGCTTACCGGGACTAGCGGGGGGGTAAGCTCCTACGAGCAGTACTTC. It specifies CASRLTGTSGGVSSYEQYF.

This chain connects TRBV18 to TRBJ2-1, with 8 bases identical to TRBD2. Germline V gene lookup returns CDR1 KGHSH and CDR2 LQKENI. V trimming: 3 bases; J trimming: 3 bases; junction bases outside the gene matches: 10. There are 17 residues in the CDR3. CDR3 in amino acids: CASSPSTGGPGYNEQFF. The CDR3 DNA is TGTGCCAGCTCACCGTCAACGGGGGGGCCGGGCTACAATGAGCAGTTCTTC.

The genes are TRBV6-5 and TRBJ2-2; TRBD2 aligns across 12 bases. CDR3 length: 16 residues. V trimming: 2 bases; J trimming: 7 bases; junction bases outside the gene matches: 5. Germline assignment: CDR1 MNHEY and CDR2 SVGAGI. CDR3 residues: CASSYASGGAIGELFF. The CDR3 region has the DNA TGTGCCAGCAGTTACGCTAGCGGGGGGGCCATCGGGGAGCTGTTTTTT.

The chain employs TRBV28 and TRBJ1-3; D remains unclear. The V end was cut by 6 bases, the J end by 6 bases, with 3 bases between. Germline V gene data show CDR1 as MDHEN and CDR2 as SYDVKM. The CDR3 sequence is 10 residues long. CDR3 amino acids: CASSLNTIYF. In DNA form, the CDR3 reads TGTGCCAGCAGCCTAAACACCATATATTTT.

This chain links TRBV7-9 with TRBJ2-3, with TRBD2 as a possible D gene (6 bases). Trimming removed 8 bases at V and 3 bases at J, with 15 bases between. The CDR3 covers 14 residues. CDR1 SEHNR and CDR2 FQNEAQ come from the germline V gene (reference sequence). The CDR3: CASGSGLLTDTQYF. The DNA for the CDR3 is TGTGCCAGCGGATCGGGACTTCTAACAGATACGCAGTATTTT.

The rearrangement joins TRBV20-1 to TRBJ2-7; TRBD1 aligns across 9 bases. This CDR3 contains 15 residues. Germline CDR1 reads DFQATT; CDR2 reads SNEGSKA (reference sequence). Trimming removed 3 bases from V and 3 bases from J; junction bases left unmatched: 9. DNA for the CDR3: TGCAGTGCTAGTATTCCGGGACAGGGTTACTACGAGCAGTACTTC. Its protein is CSASIPGQGYYEQYF.

The chain links TRBV6-5 to TRBJ2-7; D is unclear. In germline, CDR1 is MNHEY, CDR2 SVGAGI. The CDR3 sequence is 15 residues long. Trimming took off 6 bases at V and 6 bases at J, with 21 bases between the two ends. CDR3 region: CASRPTLTRPSEQYF. CDR3 nucleotide sequence: TGTGCCAGCAGACCTACCCTGACGCGGCCCTCCGAGCAGTACTTC.